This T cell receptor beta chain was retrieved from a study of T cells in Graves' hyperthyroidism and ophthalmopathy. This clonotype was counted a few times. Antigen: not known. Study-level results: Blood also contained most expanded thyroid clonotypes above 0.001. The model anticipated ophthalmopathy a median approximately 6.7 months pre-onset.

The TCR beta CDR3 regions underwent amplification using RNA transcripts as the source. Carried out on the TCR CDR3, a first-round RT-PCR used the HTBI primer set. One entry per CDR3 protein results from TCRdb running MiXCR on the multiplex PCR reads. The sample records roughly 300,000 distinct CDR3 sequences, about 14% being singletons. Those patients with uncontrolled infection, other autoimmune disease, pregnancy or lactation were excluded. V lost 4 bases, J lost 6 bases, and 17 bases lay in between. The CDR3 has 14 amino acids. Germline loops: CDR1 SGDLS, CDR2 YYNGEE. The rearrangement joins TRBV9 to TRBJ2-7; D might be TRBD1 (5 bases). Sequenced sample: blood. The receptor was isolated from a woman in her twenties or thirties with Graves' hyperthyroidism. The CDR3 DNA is TGTGCCAGCAGCCCATGGACAACCTTGGGCGAGCAGTACTTC. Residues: CASSPWTTLGEQYF.